A selection of T cell receptor beta chains follows, all from one sample in a study of cytomegalovirus exposure and HLA in healthy donors. Here immunoSEQ multiplex PCR was the method, and the copy in TCRdb shows in-frame clones only, minus some. The repertoire holds under 200,000 clones, with over 70% as singletons. Sequencing used PBMCs. Receptor source: a woman aged 40 to 50 in good health and CMV-seropositive. CDR3s include the opening cysteine and the closing phenylalanine or tryptophan. A D gene is named only where the DNA matches it firmly. Expanded clones get a size class; other rows say once, few or many, or leave the size out.

D: -
J: TRBJ2-2
V: TRBV7-8
size: -
CDR3: CASSFVAVRTGELFF
DNA: TGTGCCAGCAGCTTTGTGGCGGTCCGGACCGGGGAGCTGTTTTTT

D: -
J: TRBJ1-2
V: TRBV2
size: -
CDR3: CASTGGAVANYGYTF
DNA: TGTGCCAGCACAGGTGGGGCAGTAGCTAACTATGGCTACACCTTC

D: -
J: TRBJ1-1
V: TRBV18
size: once
CDR3: CASSPSGSGTMAFF
DNA: TGTGCCAGCTCACCTTCAGGCAGTGGTACAATGGCTTTCTTT

D: -
J: TRBJ2-5
V: TRBV30
size: -
CDR3: CAWSRHGGETQYF
DNA: TGTGCCTGGAGCCGACACGGGGGTGAGACCCAGTACTTC

D: TRBD1
J: TRBJ1-1
V: TRBV28
size: -
CDR3: CAGKTGQQNTEAFF
DNA: TGTGCCGGCAAAACGGGACAGCAGAACACTGAAGCTTTCTTT

D: -
J: TRBJ1-5
V: TRBV2
size: -
CDR3: CASSEDQQGNQPQHF
DNA: TGTGCCAGCAGCGAAGACCAACAGGGCAATCAGCCCCAGCATTTT

D: -
J: TRBJ2-7
V: TRBV28
size: once
CDR3: CASSLTSGSSYEQYF
DNA: TGTGCCAGCAGTTTAACGAGCGGCAGCTCCTACGAGCAGTACTTC

D: TRBD2
J: TRBJ2-7
V: TRBV7-2
size: -
CDR3: CASSLALLADEQYF
DNA: TGTGCCAGCAGCTTAGCTCTACTAGCGGACGAGCAGTACTTC

D: TRBD2
J: TRBJ2-1
V: TRBV4-3
size: -
CDR3: CASSQGGGSYNEQFF
DNA: TGCGCCAGCAGCCAAGGCGGGGGTTCCTACAATGAGCAGTTCTTC

D: -
J: TRBJ1-6
V: TRBV5-4
size: -
CDR3: CASSLGETGGQLF
DNA: TGTGCCAGCAGCTTGGGGGAGACAGGAGGTCAACTCTTT

D: -
J: TRBJ1-1
V: TRBV4-1
size: few
CDR3: CASSPLTRNTEAFF
DNA: TGCGCCAGCAGCCCATTGACTCGGAACACTGAAGCTTTCTTT

D: -
J: TRBJ2-3
V: TRBV7-8
size: -
CDR3: CASSPTGAGGPDTQYF
DNA: TGTGCCAGCAGCCCCACAGGGGCGGGGGGCCCAGATACGCAGTATTTT

D: TRBD2
J: TRBJ2-3
V: TRBV11-2
size: -
CDR3: CASSFTSGVTDTQYF
DNA: TGTGCCAGCAGCTTCACTAGCGGGGTCACAGATACGCAGTATTTT

D: TRBD2
J: TRBJ2-7
V: TRBV7-8
size: -
CDR3: CASTDKGLAYEQYF
DNA: TGTGCCAGCACCGACAAGGGACTAGCCTACGAGCAGTACTTC

D: TRBD2
J: TRBJ2-3
V: TRBV5-1
size: -
CDR3: CASSLGGSSGGAGSTDTQYF
DNA: TGCGCCAGCAGCCTAGGGGGTTCGAGCGGGGGGGCCGGAAGCACAGATACGCAGTATTTT

D: TRBD2
J: TRBJ2-1
V: TRBV27
size: -
CDR3: CASGKRLAGNEQFF
DNA: TGTGCCAGTGGAAAAAGACTAGCAGGCAATGAGCAGTTCTTC

D: -
J: TRBJ2-5
V: TRBV27
size: -
CDR3: CASSLSAQETQYF
DNA: TGTGCCAGCAGTTTATCGGCCCAAGAGACCCAGTACTTC

D: -
J: TRBJ2-7
V: TRBV6-6
size: -
CDR3: CATETGSYEQYF
DNA: TGTGCCACAGAGACAGGCTCCTACGAGCAGTACTTC

D: -
J: TRBJ2-3
V: TRBV15
size: few
CDR3: CATSVRTATDTQYF
DNA: TGTGCCACCAGCGTTAGGACAGCCACAGATACGCAGTATTTT